Presented here are 5 T cell receptor beta chains from one specimen sequenced in a study of cytomegalovirus exposure and HLA in healthy donors. Produced via immunoSEQ multiplex PCR; TCRdb's table is partial and in-frame only. Among under 250,000 clones listed, less than 90% were seen once. The sample consisted of PBMCs. The receptor source for this set is a woman between 18 and 29 years old in good health and CMV-seronegative.

In its sample, this clone was seen many times. J is TRBJ2-1 and V is TRBV4-2; D uncertain. The CDR3 loop spans 15 amino acids. Deletions cut 0 bases from V and 0 bases from J, with 6 bases between. From germline, CDR1 is LGHNA and CDR2 YNFKEQ. DNA of the CDR3: TGTGCCAGCAGCCAAGAAGCGAGCTCCTACAATGAGCAGTTCTTC. Its translation: CASSQEASSYNEQFF.

This CDR3 reads CASTNRYGYTF. The CDR3 bases are TGTGCCAGCACCAACCGATATGGCTACACCTTC. This chain uses TRBV28 with TRBJ1-2; no reliable D call. Germline CDR1 and CDR2: MDHEN and SYDVKM. The CDR3 runs 11 residues. Deletions cut 7 bases from V and 5 bases from J, with 8 bases between.

The chain has TRBV9 and TRBJ1-2; 7 nucleotides match TRBD1. The CDR3 length is 15 residues. V lost 3 bases to trimming and J lost 3 bases; unmatched junction nucleotides: 8. The germline V gene encodes CDR1 SGDLS and CDR2 YYNGEE. As DNA, the CDR3 is TGTGCCAGCAGCGCAACAGGGGCCCCTTACTATGGCTACACCTTC. It encodes CASSATGAPYYGYTF.

This clone has only one observation. The chain couples TRBV5-8 to TRBJ2-7; D unresolved. V lost 3 bases and J 2 bases, leaving 12 bases between the germline ends. This CDR3 has 14 amino acids. Germline lookup yields CDR1 SGHTS and CDR2 YDEGEE. This chain's CDR3 is CASSSSGGTYEQYF. CDR3 DNA sequence: TGTGCCAGCAGCTCCTCGGGCGGAACCTACGAGCAGTACTTC.

The rearrangement uses TRBV5-1 and TRBJ1-4; D is uncertain. CDR3 length: 16 residues. V lost 0 bases and J 0 bases, leaving 9 bases between the germline ends. Germline V gives CDR1 SGHRS, CDR2 YFSETQ. As DNA, the CDR3 is TGCGCCAGCAGCTTGGAGTTGGGAGCAACTAATGAAAAACTGTTTTTT. Amino acids: CASSLELGATNEKLFF.